This note documents a single TCR beta chain sequence. Antigen unknown. The data stem from a study of response to subunit inactivated influenza vaccine. CDR3 length equals 14 residues. The junction had 10 bases not matched to a gene; V was cut back by 6 bases and J by 6 bases. Germline lookup yields CDR1 MNHEY and CDR2 SVGEGT. Study outcomes and limitations: Authors suggested that a seasonal influenza vaccination recruits few new T cells each time.

TCRdb reprocessed the RT-PCR reads with MiXCR, giving one entry per CDR3 protein. The sample consists of 400,000 to 550,000 distinct CDR3 sequences, 25% of them appearing once. The gene calls are TRBV6-2 or TRBV6-3 and TRBJ2-7, with 8 bases identical to TRBD1. The source of this sequence is a man over 45 who received an inactivated influenza vaccine. The source material was CD4+ T cells sorted from PBMCs, sampled roughly 5 days after vaccination. CDR3 residues: CASRRTGSSGEQYF. The DNA of the CDR3 is TGTGCCAGCAGACGGACAGGGTCGTCAGGCGAGCAGTACTTC.